What follows are 12 T cell receptor beta chains derived from one specimen sequenced in a study of T cells in Graves' hyperthyroidism and ophthalmopathy. TCR beta CDR3 regions were amplified from RNA. A set of HTBI primers served as the primers for a first-round RT-PCR of the TCR CDR3. From the multiplex PCR reads, TCRdb called clonotypes with MiXCR, one entry per CDR3 protein. The table lists 460,000 or so distinct CDR3 sequences, approximately 15% of them singletons. The sequenced sample was blood. These receptors all stem from a young woman with Graves' hyperthyroidism.

The table lists this clonotype with a count of one. The chain couples TRBV10-3 to TRBJ2-1, with 10 positions matching TRBD1. The CDR3 totals 17 residues. Germline V CDR1 and CDR2: ENHRY, SYGVKD. The J segment lost 10 bases and the V segment lost 0 bases, leaving 12 bases of the junction unmatched. CDR3 sequence (DNA): TGTGCCATCAGTGAGTCGACCAGGGGACAGGGGCGAGGCGAGCAGTTCTTC. It encodes CAISESTRGQGRGEQFF.

This clonotype has more than one count but fewer than ten. Here the CDR3 reads CAISDRAGDTEAFF. The CDR3 coding sequence is TGTGCCATCAGTGACAGGGCGGGGGACACTGAAGCTTTCTTT. V and J are TRBV10-3 and TRBJ1-1; a weak D match, TRBD1 (5 bases). Germline V gives CDR1 ENHRY, CDR2 SYGVKD. The CDR3 totals 14 residues. V lost 3 bases to trimming and J lost 3 bases, with 11 bases between them.

This clonotype was found a few times. The chain employs TRBV24-1 and TRBJ2-4, with a tentative D call TRBD2 (5 bases). Trimming took off 4 bases at V and 1 base at J, with 10 bases between the two ends. CDR1 and CDR2 from the germline V gene are KGHDR and SFDVKD. The CDR3 consists of 15 residues. The CDR3 region is CATSEGSWAKNIQYF. CDR3 nucleotides: TGTGCCACCAGTGAGGGGAGTTGGGCCAAAAACATTCAGTACTTC.

This clonotype was counted many times. This chain uses TRBV27 with TRBJ2-1; 7 bases line up with TRBD2. V trimming: 2 bases; J trimming: 1 base; junction bases outside the gene matches: 5. CDR3 length: 16 amino acids. Germline V lookup: CDR1 MNHEY, CDR2 SMNVEV (reference sequence). This CDR3 reads CASSLGSSGSYNEQFF. In DNA form, the CDR3 reads TGTGCCAGCAGTTTAGGATCTAGCGGATCCTACAATGAGCAGTTCTTC.

This chain joins TRBV15 and TRBJ2-6, with a weak D call TRBD1 (6 bases). The V and J ends lost 6 bases and 0 bases respectively, with 21 bases between them. The CDR3 contains 19 residues. Germline V gene sequence: CDR1 LNHNV, CDR2 YYDKDF (reference sequence). For the CDR3, the DNA is TGTGCCACCAGATGGGTAGCAGGGGCCCCTTTCTCTGGGGCCAACGTCCTGACTTTC. Its translation: CATRWVAGAPFSGANVLTF. Full variable domain (rest looked up from reference TRBV15 and TRBJ2-6): DAMVIQNPRYQVTQFGKPVTLSCSQTLNHNVMYWYQQKSSQAPKLLFHYYDKDFNNEADTPDNFQSRRPNTSFCFLDIRSPGLGDTAMYLCATRWVAGAPFSGANVLTFGAGSRLTVL.

This clonotype was counted between two and nine times. This chain connects TRBV12-3 or TRBV12-4 to TRBJ1-3; D gene unclear. This CDR3 has 12 residues. Trimming removed 3 bases from V and 7 bases from J, with 7 bases in between. The DNA for the CDR3 is TGTGCCAGCAGTTTGGGTGAGAACACCATATATTTT. Its protein product is CASSLGENTIYF.

V is TRBV10-3 and J is TRBJ2-4, with D perhaps being TRBD1 or TRBD2 (5 bases each). This CDR3 is 14 amino acids long. The germline V gene has CDR1 ENHRY and CDR2 SYGVKD. Deletions cut 5 bases from V and 1 base from J, with 9 bases between. CDR3 residues: CAISPEGAKNIQYF. The CDR3, as DNA: TGTGCCATCAGTCCTGAGGGGGCCAAAAACATTCAGTACTTC.

The chain has TRBV7-2 and TRBJ2-1; tentative D call: TRBD1 (6 bases). Germline V CDR1 and CDR2: SGHTA, FQGNSA. The CDR3 has 17 residues. Trimming took 1 base from V and 6 from J, leaving 19 bases between them. This chain's CDR3 is CASSLGTGTLGVNEQFF. The DNA of the CDR3 is TGTGCCAGCAGCTTAGGGACCGGGACACTCGGAGTCAATGAGCAGTTCTTC.

This clonotype was found many times. The junction departs from the called germline gene at one end, perhaps through a read error. The chain joins TRBV3-1 to TRBJ1-1; D gene unclear. The CDR3 is 12 residues long. Germline CDR1 is LGHDT and CDR2 is YNNKEL (reference sequence). CDR3 nucleotides: TGTGCCAGCAGCCAAGGATTGTCTGAAACTTTCTTT. It is translated as CASSQGLSETFF.

This chain uses TRBV3-1 with TRBJ2-1, with TRBD2 matching over 9 bases. The length of the CDR3 is 15 residues. Trimming took 5 bases from V and 4 from J; bases not matched to a gene: 6. Germline CDR1 is LGHDT and CDR2 is YNNKEL (reference sequence). CDR3 region: CASSKTSGRYNEQFF. The CDR3 nucleotides are TGTGCCAGCAGCAAAACTAGCGGGCGGTACAATGAGCAGTTCTTC.

At least ten counts were recorded for this clonotype. V is TRBV19 and J is TRBJ1-1, with TRBD1 identical over 8 bases. The CDR3 is 15 residues long. V dropped 3 bases and J dropped 4; count of bases not matched to a gene: 7. Germline CDR1 and CDR2: LNHDA and SQIVND (reference sequence). CDR3 amino acids: CASSIQGAGGTEAFF. Here the CDR3 DNA reads TGTGCCAGTAGTATCCAGGGGGCTGGCGGCACTGAAGCTTTCTTT.

At least ten counts were recorded for this clonotype. The chain couples TRBV24-1 to TRBJ2-5, with a tentative D call TRBD1 (6 bases). CDR3 size: 17 residues. From germline, CDR1 is KGHDR and CDR2 SFDVKD. V lost 4 bases, J lost 0 bases, and 17 bases lay in between. CDR3 sequence (DNA): TGTGCCACCAGTGACAACAGGGCGAGTCGGTACCAAGAGACCCAGTACTTC. Translated, it gives CATSDNRASRYQETQYF.